These 17 T cell receptor beta chains originate from one sample sequenced in a study of cytomegalovirus exposure and HLA in healthy donors. Assay: immunoSEQ multiplex PCR; the TCRdb copy retains only in-frame clones and omits some. Here the sample spans fewer than 200,000 clones, 65% to 85% being singletons. The sequenced sample was PBMCs. Receptors originate from a woman younger than 30 in good health and CMV-seropositive.

The rearrangement links TRBV7-2 to TRBJ1-5, with D uncertain. The CDR3 has 12 amino acids. Trimming took off 1 base at V and 6 bases at J, with 4 bases between the two ends. CDR1 is SGHTA and CDR2 is FQGNSA in the germline V gene. CDR3 region: CASSLDSQPQHF. CDR3 nucleotide sequence: TGTGCCAGCAGCTTAGATAGTCAGCCCCAGCATTTT.

The chain recombines TRBV18 with TRBJ1-3, with D tentatively TRBD1 (5 bases). V dropped 2 bases and J dropped 1 base, with 18 bases sitting between them. Per germline, CDR1 KGHSH and CDR2 LQKENI. CDR3 length: 18 residues. This chain's CDR3 is CASSPVSGAQGSGNTIYF. CDR3 coding DNA: TGTGCCAGCTCACCAGTGTCGGGAGCGCAGGGATCTGGAAACACCATATATTTT.

The V call is TRBV30, the J call TRBJ1-5, with TRBD1 matching over 8 bases. CDR1 is GTSNPN and CDR2 is SVGIG in the germline V gene (reference sequence). J gave up 3 bases and V 8 bases, and 27 bases lay outside the gene matches. The CDR3 consists of 20 residues. Here the CDR3 reads CASPLDRGQMGPVPNQPQHF. The CDR3 region has the DNA TGTGCCAGCCCCCTCGACAGGGGTCAAATGGGCCCCGTACCCAATCAGCCCCAGCATTTT.

The chain uses TRBV6-6 and TRBJ1-5; possibly TRBD1 for D (6 bases). This CDR3 is built from 14 residues. CDR1 and CDR2 (germline): MNHNY, SVGAGI (reference sequence). V was clipped by 5 bases and J by 3 bases, with 11 bases between them. In DNA, the CDR3 is TGTGCCAGCAGTGATACAGGGTACAATCAGCCCCAGCATTTT. Its protein product is CASSDTGYNQPQHF.

The V and J genes are TRBV11-2 and TRBJ1-4, with 8 nucleotides matching TRBD1. The ends lost 0 bases at V and 8 bases at J; junction bases unmatched: 8. CDR3 size: 16 residues. CDR1 and CDR2 (germline): SGHAT, FQNNGV. CDR3 residues: CASSLDPQGAGEKLFF. The CDR3 bases are TGTGCCAGCAGCTTAGATCCCCAGGGGGCTGGGGAAAAACTGTTTTTT.

A single count supports this clone. The V call is TRBV11-2, the J call TRBJ1-5; 11 nucleotides agree with TRBD1. The CDR3 covers 16 residues. The ends lost 3 bases at V and 5 bases at J; junction bases unmatched: 6. Germline CDR1 and CDR2: SGHAT and FQNNGV. CDR3 DNA sequence: TGTGCCAGCAGCTTCCCCCGGGACAGGGGGGATCAGCCCCAGCATTTT. This encodes CASSFPRDRGDQPQHF.

This chain joins TRBV18 and TRBJ2-1; 7 bases are a match to TRBD1. Germline V gene sequence: CDR1 KGHSH, CDR2 LQKENI. Germline trimming cut 9 bases from V and 8 bases from J; bases unmatched to any gene: 10. The CDR3 length is 13 residues. The CDR3 DNA reads as TGTGCCAGTTCCGGGACAGAGGGCCATGAGCAGTTCTTC. Its protein is CASSGTEGHEQFF.

CDR3 region: CASSQGGNTEAFF. The CDR3 DNA is TGCGCCAGCAGTCAGGGCGGGAACACTGAAGCTTTCTTT. V gene TRBV5-1 combines with J gene TRBJ1-1; possibly TRBD1 for D (5 bases). The CDR3 loop spans 13 amino acids. Germline-derived CDR1 and CDR2 are SGHRS and YFSETQ. Trimming left V 5 bases short and J 1 base short, with 9 bases between.

This chain links TRBV28 with TRBJ2-7, with 9 positions matching TRBD1. The CDR3 is made up of 15 amino acids. V shed 3 bases, J shed 2 bases, and the junction held 5 bases outside the gene matches. Germline CDR1 and CDR2: MDHEN and SYDVKM. The CDR3 DNA reads TGTGCCAGCAGTTTTTTAGACAGGGGGGCCTACGAGCAGTACTTC. As protein: CASSFLDRGAYEQYF.

V and J are TRBV6-5 and TRBJ1-3; 8 bases line up with TRBD1. Per germline, CDR1 MNHEY and CDR2 SVGAGI. The length of the CDR3 is 16 residues. J lost 4 bases, V lost 1 base, and 6 bases had no gene match. CDR3 sequence (DNA): TGTGCCAGCAGTTACTTGGGCAGGGGGCAAGGAAACACCATATATTTT. It specifies CASSYLGRGQGNTIYF.

This clone was found once. The rearrangement joins TRBV9 to TRBJ1-4; 8 nucleotides match TRBD1. The V gene end was trimmed by 2 bases and the J gene end by 7 bases; junction bases not matched to a gene: 4. This CDR3 comprises 14 residues. Germline CDR1 and CDR2: SGDLS and YYNGEE. The chain's CDR3 is CASSVGQGGEKLFF. The DNA for the CDR3 is TGTGCCAGCAGCGTCGGACAGGGAGGTGAAAAACTGTTTTTT. Full variable domain (outside the CDR3, taken from reference TRBV9 and TRBJ1-4): DSGVTQTPKHLITATGQRVTLRCSPRSGDLSVYWYQQSLDQGLQFLIQYYNGEERAKGNILERFSAQQFPDLHSELNLSSLELGDSALYFCASSVGQGGEKLFFGSGTQLSVL.

The V gene is TRBV18, the J gene TRBJ2-3; D unclear. The CDR3 is 16 residues long. From germline, CDR1 is KGHSH and CDR2 LQKENI. With 2 bases removed from V and 8 bases from J, the gap between germline ends came to 20 bases. DNA of the CDR3: TGTGCCAGCTCACCAGCGATTAGGAGTAGTTTTTTTACGCAGTATTTT. This codes for CASSPAIRSSFFTQYF.

The rearrangement joins TRBV7-8 to TRBJ2-1; 8 positions agree with TRBD2. Germline CDR1 SGHVS, CDR2 FQNEAQ. V was pared by 2 bases and J by 8 bases, with 5 bases of the junction left unmatched. The CDR3 sequence is 14 residues long. The CDR3 nucleotides read TGTGCCAGCAGCTTACCCGGGGGGGCCTATGAGCAGTTCTTC. Its protein is CASSLPGGAYEQFF.

The count of this clone is one. The V gene is TRBV5-6, the J gene TRBJ2-1, with a tentative D call TRBD2 (6 bases). Germline-derived CDR1 and CDR2 are SGHDT and YYEEEE. Trimming pared 2 bases from V and 5 bases from J, leaving 17 bases between. CDR3 length: 16 residues. Here the CDR3 reads CASSLRPGVPHNEQFF. The CDR3 nucleotides read TGTGCCAGCAGCTTAAGGCCGGGGGTACCCCACAATGAGCAGTTCTTC.

The chain is built from TRBV2 and TRBJ2-3, with TRBD2 matching over 14 bases. Trimming at V came to 6 bases and at J to 3 bases, leaving 2 bases not matched to a gene. Germline CDR1 SNHLY, CDR2 FYNNEI. This CDR3 comprises 15 residues. CDR3 DNA sequence: TGTGCCAGCAGAGGGACTAGCGGGGGAACAGATACGCAGTATTTT. Protein sequence: CASRGTSGGTDTQYF. Together with reference TRBV2 and TRBJ2-3, the CDR3 gives the full variable domain: EPEVTQTPSHQVTQMGQEVILRCVPISNHLYFYWYRQILGQKVEFLVSFYNNEISEKSEIFDDQFSVERPDGSNFTLKIRSTKLEDSAMYFCASRGTSGGTDTQYFGPGTRLTVL.

The V call is TRBV7-6, the J call TRBJ2-7; TRBD2 might be the D (7 bases). V lost 6 bases and J lost 0, with 18 bases in between. The CDR3 loop spans 16 amino acids. Germline V gene lookup returns CDR1 SGHVS and CDR2 FNYEAQ. Written as DNA, the CDR3 is TGTGCCAGCAGTCTTCAAGGCGGGGGCCCCTCCTACGAGCAGTACTTC. It yields the protein CASSLQGGGPSYEQYF.

The chain has TRBV15 and TRBJ2-1, with TRBD2 identical over 13 bases. V lost 7 bases, J lost 4 bases, and 4 bases stayed unmatched. Germline V gene sequence: CDR1 LNHNV, CDR2 YYDKDF (reference sequence). The CDR3 has 15 residues. In DNA, the CDR3 is TGTGCCACCACCCCGGGACTAGCGGGGTACAATGAGCAGTTCTTC. Translation: CATTPGLAGYNEQFF. The variable domain in full, completed from reference TRBV15 and TRBJ2-1, reads DAMVIQNPRYQVTQFGKPVTLSCSQTLNHNVMYWYQQKSSQAPKLLFHYYDKDFNNEADTPDNFQSRRPNTSFCFLDIRSPGLGDTAMYLCATTPGLAGYNEQFFGPGTRLTVL.